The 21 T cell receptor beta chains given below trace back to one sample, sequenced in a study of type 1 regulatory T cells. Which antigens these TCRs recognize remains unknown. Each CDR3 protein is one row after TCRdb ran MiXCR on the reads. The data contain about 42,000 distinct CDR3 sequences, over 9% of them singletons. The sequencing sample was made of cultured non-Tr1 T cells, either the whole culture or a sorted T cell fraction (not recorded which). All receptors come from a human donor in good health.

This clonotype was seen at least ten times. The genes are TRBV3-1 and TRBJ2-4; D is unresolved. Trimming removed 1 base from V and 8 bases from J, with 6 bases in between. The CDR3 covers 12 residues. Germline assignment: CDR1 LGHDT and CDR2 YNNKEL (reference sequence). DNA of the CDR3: TGTGCCAGCAGCCAAGGGGCCGACATTCAGTACTTC. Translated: CASSQGADIQYF.

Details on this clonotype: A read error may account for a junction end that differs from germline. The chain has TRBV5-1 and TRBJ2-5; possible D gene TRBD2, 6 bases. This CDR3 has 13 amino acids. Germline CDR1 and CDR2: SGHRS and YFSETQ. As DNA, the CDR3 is TGCGCCAGCGGCTTCTCGGGAGTCGAGACCCAGTACTTC. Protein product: CASGFSGVETQYF.

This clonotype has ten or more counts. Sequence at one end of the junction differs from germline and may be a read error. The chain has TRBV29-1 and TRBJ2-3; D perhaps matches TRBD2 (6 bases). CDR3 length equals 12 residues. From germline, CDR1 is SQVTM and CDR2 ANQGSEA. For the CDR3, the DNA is TGCGGCGTTCGGGAGTTGGGAGATACGCAGTATTTT. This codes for CGVRELGDTQYF.

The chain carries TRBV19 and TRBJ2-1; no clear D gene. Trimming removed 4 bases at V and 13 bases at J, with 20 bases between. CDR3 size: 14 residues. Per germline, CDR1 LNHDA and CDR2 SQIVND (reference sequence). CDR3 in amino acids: CASSTLTSVETQFF. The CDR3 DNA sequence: TGTGCCAGTAGTACCCTAACGTCGGTGGAGACCCAGTTCTTC.

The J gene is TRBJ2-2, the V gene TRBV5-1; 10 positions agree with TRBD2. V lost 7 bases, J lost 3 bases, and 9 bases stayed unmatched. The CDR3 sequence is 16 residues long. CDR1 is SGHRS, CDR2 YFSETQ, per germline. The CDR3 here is CASAKALAGDTGELFF. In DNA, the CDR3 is TGCGCCAGCGCTAAGGCCCTAGCGGGGGACACCGGGGAGCTGTTTTTT.

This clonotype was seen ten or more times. The CDR3: CASSHPGDQPQHF. The CDR3 coding sequence is TGTGCCAGCAGCCATCCAGGGGACCAGCCCCAGCATTTT. The V gene is TRBV7-9, the J gene TRBJ1-5, with D maybe TRBD1 (6 bases). The length of the CDR3 is 13 residues. Germline values: CDR1 SEHNR, CDR2 FQNEAQ (reference sequence). The V end was cut by 5 bases, the J end by 7 bases, with 12 bases between. The complete variable domain, with remaining parts taken from reference TRBV7-9 and TRBJ1-5, reads DTGVSQNPRHKITKRGQNVTFRCDPISEHNRLYWYRQTLGQGPEFLTYFQNEAQLEKSRLLSDRFSAERPKGSFSTLEIQRTEQGDSAMYLCASSHPGDQPQHFGDGTRLSIL.

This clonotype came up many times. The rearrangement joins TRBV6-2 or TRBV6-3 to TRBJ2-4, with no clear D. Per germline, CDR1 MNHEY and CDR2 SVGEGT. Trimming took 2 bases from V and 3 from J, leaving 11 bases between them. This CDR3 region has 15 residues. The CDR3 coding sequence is TGTGCCAGCAGTTACGACTCGCTAGACAAAAACATTCAGTACTTC. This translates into CASSYDSLDKNIQYF.

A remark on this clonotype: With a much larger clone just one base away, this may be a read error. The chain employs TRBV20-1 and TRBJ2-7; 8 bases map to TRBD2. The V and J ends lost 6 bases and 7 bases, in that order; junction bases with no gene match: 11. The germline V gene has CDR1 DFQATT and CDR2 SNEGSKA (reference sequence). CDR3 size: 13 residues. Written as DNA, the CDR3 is TGCAGTGCCAGGCGGGGGGCCCACAATGAGCAGTACTTC. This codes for CSARRGAHNEQYF.

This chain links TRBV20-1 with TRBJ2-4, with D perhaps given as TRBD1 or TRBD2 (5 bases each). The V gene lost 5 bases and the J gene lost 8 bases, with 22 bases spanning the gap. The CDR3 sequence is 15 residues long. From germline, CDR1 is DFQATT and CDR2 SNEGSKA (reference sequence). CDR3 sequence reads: CSAPRGGGRIDIQYF. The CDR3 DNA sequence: TGCAGTGCTCCCCGGGGTGGGGGTCGGATCGACATTCAGTACTTC.

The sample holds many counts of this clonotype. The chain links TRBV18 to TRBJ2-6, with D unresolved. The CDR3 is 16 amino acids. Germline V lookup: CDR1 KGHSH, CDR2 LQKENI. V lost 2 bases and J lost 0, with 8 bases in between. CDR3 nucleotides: TGTGCCAGCTCACCAGTTCGGGCCTCTGGGGCCAACGTCCTGACTTTC. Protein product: CASSPVRASGANVLTF.

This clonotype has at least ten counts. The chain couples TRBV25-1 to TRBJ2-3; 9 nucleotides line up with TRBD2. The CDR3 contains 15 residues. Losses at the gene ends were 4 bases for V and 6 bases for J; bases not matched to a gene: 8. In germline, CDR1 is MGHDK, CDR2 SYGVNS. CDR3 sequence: CASSVRAGGSDTQYF. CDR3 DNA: TGTGCCAGCAGTGTACGAGCGGGAGGATCCGATACGCAGTATTTT.

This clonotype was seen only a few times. The CDR3 here is CASSQGTGRVQPQHF. CDR3 nucleotides: TGTGCCAGCAGCCAGGGGACAGGGCGCGTTCAGCCCCAGCATTTT. The chain has TRBV7-2 and TRBJ1-5, with TRBD1 identical over 9 bases. The CDR3 totals 15 residues. The junction had 8 bases not matched to a gene; V was cut back by 5 bases and J by 6 bases. Per the germline V gene, CDR1 is SGHTA and CDR2 is FQGNSA.

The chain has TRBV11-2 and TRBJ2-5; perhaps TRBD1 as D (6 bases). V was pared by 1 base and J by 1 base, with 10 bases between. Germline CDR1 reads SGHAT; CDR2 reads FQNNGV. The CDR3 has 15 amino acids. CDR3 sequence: CASSLGRQVQETQYF. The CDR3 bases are TGTGCCAGCAGCTTAGGACGACAGGTCCAAGAGACCCAGTACTTC.

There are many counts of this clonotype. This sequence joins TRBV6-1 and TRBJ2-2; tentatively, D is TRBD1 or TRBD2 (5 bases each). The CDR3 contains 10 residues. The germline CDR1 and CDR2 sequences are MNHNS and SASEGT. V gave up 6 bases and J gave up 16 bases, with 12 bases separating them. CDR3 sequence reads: CASRGPHGFF. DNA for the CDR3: TGTGCCAGCAGGGGACCCCACGGGTTTTTT.

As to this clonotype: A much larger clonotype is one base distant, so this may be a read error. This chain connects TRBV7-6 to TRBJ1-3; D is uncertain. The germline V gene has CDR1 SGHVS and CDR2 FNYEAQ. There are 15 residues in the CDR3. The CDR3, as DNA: TGTGCCTGCAGCCGGACTTTAAGCTCTGGAAACACCATATATTTT. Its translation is CACSRTLSSGNTIYF.

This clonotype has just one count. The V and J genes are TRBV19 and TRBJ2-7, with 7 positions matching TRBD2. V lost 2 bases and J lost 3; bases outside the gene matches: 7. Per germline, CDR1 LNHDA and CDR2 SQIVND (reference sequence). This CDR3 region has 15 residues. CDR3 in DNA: TGTGCCAGTAGTATACTCGGCGGCGGGAGCTACGAGCAGTACTTC. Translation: CASSILGGGSYEQYF.

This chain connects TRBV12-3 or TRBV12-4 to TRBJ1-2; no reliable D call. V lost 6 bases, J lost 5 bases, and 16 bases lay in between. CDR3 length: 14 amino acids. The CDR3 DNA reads TGTGCCAGCAGATATGGCTGGCAGCGGTATGGCTACACCTTC. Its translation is CASRYGWQRYGYTF.

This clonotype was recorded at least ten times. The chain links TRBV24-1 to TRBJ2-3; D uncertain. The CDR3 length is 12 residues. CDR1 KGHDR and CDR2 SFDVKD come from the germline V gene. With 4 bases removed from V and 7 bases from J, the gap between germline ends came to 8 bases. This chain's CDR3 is CATSDPGYTQYF. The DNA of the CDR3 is TGTGCCACCAGTGACCCCGGCTATACGCAGTATTTT.

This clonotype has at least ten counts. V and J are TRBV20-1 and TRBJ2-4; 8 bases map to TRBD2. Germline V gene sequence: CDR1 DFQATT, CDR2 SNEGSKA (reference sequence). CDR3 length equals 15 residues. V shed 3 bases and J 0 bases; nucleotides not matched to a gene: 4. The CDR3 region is CSASQLAGAKNIQYF. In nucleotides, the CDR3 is TGCAGTGCTAGTCAGCTAGCGGGAGCCAAAAACATTCAGTACTTC.

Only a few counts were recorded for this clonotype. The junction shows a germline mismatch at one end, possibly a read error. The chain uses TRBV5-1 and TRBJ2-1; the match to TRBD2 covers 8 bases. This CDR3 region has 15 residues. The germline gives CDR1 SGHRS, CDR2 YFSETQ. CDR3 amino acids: CANSFTSGSYNEQFF. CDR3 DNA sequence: TGCGCCAACAGCTTTACTAGCGGATCCTACAATGAGCAGTTCTTC.

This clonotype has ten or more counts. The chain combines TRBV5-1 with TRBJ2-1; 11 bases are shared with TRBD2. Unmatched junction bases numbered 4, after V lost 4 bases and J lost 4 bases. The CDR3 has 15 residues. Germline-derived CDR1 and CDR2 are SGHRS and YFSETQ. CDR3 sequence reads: CASSLTSGEYNEQFF. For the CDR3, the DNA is TGCGCCAGCAGCCTGACTAGCGGGGAGTACAATGAGCAGTTCTTC.